The present T cell receptor beta chain was sequenced within a study of cytomegalovirus exposure and HLA in healthy donors. From germline, CDR1 is MNHNY and CDR2 SVGAGI (reference sequence). This CDR3 has 14 residues. Trimming pared 2 bases from V and 7 bases from J, leaving 14 bases between. A multiplex PCR was run with 60 Vbeta primers and 13 Jbeta primers. The data were produced by immunoSEQ multiplex PCR, yet TCRdb's version contains in-frame clones alone and is incomplete. The sample carries around 150,000 clones, about 68% recorded once. All donors participated as healthy donors of bone marrow. This receptor was taken from a man younger than 30 in good health and CMV-seronegative. This chain uses TRBV6-6 with TRBJ1-2, with D unclear. Sequencing was carried out using PBMCs. CDR3 in DNA: TGTGCCAGCAGTTACGGTGGGAGATCCAGTGGCTACACCTTC. Protein: CASSYGGRSSGYTF.